This T cell receptor beta chain stems from a study of identical twins. Study-level findings and limits: There were fewer insertions in abundant cord blood beta clonotypes, but memory repertoires showed no such pattern.

A note on this clonotype: Its antigen is still unknown.

With template switching, a universal primer site was added, and the cDNA carried unique molecular identifiers. TCRdb reanalysed the 5' RACE reads using MiXCR and keeps one entry per CDR3 protein. The sample lists about 730,000 distinct CDR3 sequences, 21% occurring once. The germline gives CDR1 KGHSH, CDR2 LQKENI. The V end lost 4 bases, the J end lost 6 bases, and 16 bases lay between the germline ends. The length of the CDR3 is 14 residues. This same sample was also part of a study on T cells expressing NK-cell markers.

This chain joins TRBV18 and TRBJ2-7, with D possibly matching TRBD1 (7 bases). The receptor was isolated from a woman aged 18-29 years in good health. The specimen was PBMCs. The CDR3 is CASSLEGARGEQYF. The DNA for the CDR3 is TGTGCCAGCTCACTGGAGGGGGCCCGCGGCGAGCAGTACTTC.